This is a list of T cell receptor beta chains from one sample in a study of blood T cell repertoires in COVID-19. Sequencing was performed with immunoSEQ multiplex PCR; in TCRdb, only in-frame clones are kept and a portion is missing. The sample holds over 250,000 clones, around 89% seen once. The source material was peripheral blood. The receptor source for this set is a woman aged 40 to 55 who had recovered from COVID-19. CDR3s include the opening cysteine and the closing phenylalanine or tryptophan. D genes are given only for firm matches. Size tells how often a clone was seen (once, few, many) or the class of an expanded clone, and some rows leave it out.

>-|TRBV6-5|TRBJ1-2|TRBD1
TGTGCCAGCAGCCGGACAGGATATGGCTACACCTTC
CASSRTGYGYTF
>-|TRBV5-4|TRBJ2-1|TRBD2
TGTGCCAGCAGCACCCGACTAGCGCCCTACAATGAGCAGTTCTTC
CASSTRLAPYNEQFF
>few|TRBV11-3|TRBJ1-1|TRBD1
TGTGCCAGCAGCCCCCGACAGGGATTGAACACTGAAGCTTTCTTT
CASSPRQGLNTEAFF
>-|TRBV27|TRBJ2-3|TRBD1
TGTGCCAGCAGCTGGGCAGGGGGCGCCCCGGGCACAGATACGCAGTATTTT
CASSWAGGAPGTDTQYF
>once|TRBV19|TRBJ1-3|-
TGTGCCAGTAGTCGGGCAGGGCTCACCAACTCTGGAAACACCATATATTTT
CASSRAGLTNSGNTIYF
>-|TRBV6-5|TRBJ2-3|-
TGTGCCAGCAGTTTGGCCGGGGGGCGGACAGATACGCAGTATTTT
CASSLAGGRTDTQYF
>-|TRBV7-2|TRBJ1-4|-
TGTGCCAGCAGCTTAGCGCGAGGCAGACCCGCAACTAATGAAAAACTGTTTTTT
CASSLARGRPATNEKLFF
>-|TRBV5-5|TRBJ2-2|-
TGTGCCAGCAGCTTGGACGGGAACACCGGGGAGCTGTTTTTT
CASSLDGNTGELFF
>-|TRBV7-8|TRBJ1-1|-
TGTGCCAGCAGCTTAGGGTGGGTACTCACAGGACCGAACACTGAAGCTTTCTTT
CASSLGWVLTGPNTEAFF
>-|TRBV30|TRBJ2-7|-
TGTGCCTGGAGTGGGGGGGTCTACGAGCAGTACTTC
CAWSGGVYEQYF
>-|TRBV4-3|TRBJ2-7|TRBD1
TGCGCCAGCAGCCAAGAGTCGGGGACAGGGGCCCCCTACGAGCAGTACTTC
CASSQESGTGAPYEQYF
>once|TRBV10-1|TRBJ2-3|TRBD2
TGCGCCAGCACCGAGCGGGAGAGCACAGATACGCAGTATTTT
CASTERESTDTQYF
>-|TRBV9|TRBJ2-1|TRBD2
TGTGCCAGCAGCGTAGTCGCGGGAGCGGGGGAGCAGTTCTTC
CASSVVAGAGEQFF
>-|TRBV24-1|TRBJ2-7|TRBD1
TGTGCCACCAGTGATCCACGACAGGGGGACTACGAGCAGTACTTC
CATSDPRQGDYEQYF
>-|TRBV21-1|TRBJ2-4|-
TGTGCCAGCAGCAAATACTCGGGACTGGTACAGTACTTC
CASSKYSGLVQYF
>-|TRBV11-1|TRBJ2-5|TRBD1
TGTGCCAGCAGCACCACCGGGACAGCCCAAGAGACCCAGTACTTC
CASSTTGTAQETQYF
>-|TRBV6-5|TRBJ1-1|-
TGTGCCAGCAGCCCCCCGGGGAGGGCCACTGAAGCTTTCTTT
CASSPPGRATEAFF
>-|TRBV2|TRBJ2-3|TRBD2
TGTGCCAGCCCCGGGGGGATAGGCACAGATACGCAGTATTTT
CASPGGIGTDTQYF
>-|TRBV5-5|TRBJ2-7|-
TGTGCCACCGGCCTAGGTGGAAGCTCCTACGAGCAGTACTTC
CATGLGGSSYEQYF
>-|TRBV11-2|TRBJ1-3|TRBD1
TGTGCCAGCAGCCAAGACAGGGGACCTGGAAACACCATATATTTT
CASSQDRGPGNTIYF
>-|TRBV9|TRBJ1-1|-
TGTGCCAGCAGCGTAGGGCCTTCGGGGGGGACCACTGAAGCTTTCTTT
CASSVGPSGGTTEAFF
>-|TRBV6-2/TRBV6-3|TRBJ1-5|-
TGTGCCAGCAGCCCCAGGCCCAGCGGAGGCAATCAGCCCCAGCATTTT
CASSPRPSGGNQPQHF
>-|TRBV7-9|TRBJ1-4|-
TGTGCCAGCAGCTTAGTATCAGGACAGAAAAATGAAAAACTGTTTTTT
CASSLVSGQKNEKLFF
>few|TRBV3-1/TRBV3-2|TRBJ1-1|-
TGTGCCAGCAGCCAAGGGGCCTACGTCACTGAAGCTTTCTTT
CASSQGAYVTEAFF
>-|TRBV3-1/TRBV3-2|TRBJ1-1|TRBD1
TGTGCCAGCAGCACAGGGGTGGGGACTGAAGCTTTCTTT
CASSTGVGTEAFF
>-|TRBV7-3|TRBJ2-7|-
TGTGCCAGCAGCACAGGGTCCACCTACGAGCAGTACTTC
CASSTGSTYEQYF
>-|TRBV6-5|TRBJ2-2|-
TGTGCCAGCAGCCCCGGGCGGGTTCGGGCCGGGGAGCTGTTTTTT
CASSPGRVRAGELFF
>-|TRBV28|TRBJ2-6|-
TGTGCCAGCAGTGGGGGCGCCTCTGGGGCCAACGTCCTGACTTTC
CASSGGASGANVLTF
>-|TRBV14|TRBJ2-5|TRBD2
TGTGCCAGCAGCCAAGTGGGTGCGGGAGTAGAGACCCAGTACTTC
CASSQVGAGVETQYF
>few|TRBV11-2|TRBJ1-6|-
TGTGCCAGCAGCTCAGGCGACCCGGGGTCACCCCTCCACTTT
CASSSGDPGSPLHF
>-|TRBV5-5|TRBJ1-1|-
TGTGCCAGCAGCCCGAACAGGGCTGAAGCTTTCTTT
CASSPNRAEAFF
>-|TRBV7-2|TRBJ1-2|-
TGTGCCAGCAGCCCAAAGACAGGCTACACCTTC
CASSPKTGYTF